This T cell receptor beta chain emerged from a study of blood T cell repertoires in COVID-19. Overall study: Researchers got acute and convalescent COVID-19 samples from the United States, Italy and Spain.

Original processing methods: By means of reference gene primer amplification, nucleated cell counts were estimated. Using immunoSEQ multiplex PCR, the repertoire was profiled, and TCRdb retains in-frame clones only, with some absent. The V and J calls and clone size are taken from that table; D and trimming were inferred from the DNA. The sample contains about 220,000 clones, roughly 80% of which appear only once. The origin of this receptor is a woman aged 60 to 75 with acute or convalescent COVID-19. The sequenced material came from peripheral blood.

The CDR3 is CASSSPPRGVYEQYF. The CDR3 nucleotides read TGTGCCAGCAGCTCCCCTCCGCGGGGGGTGTACGAGCAGTACTTC. This sequence joins TRBV7-8 and TRBJ2-7; 8 positions agree with TRBD2. In germline, CDR1 is SGHVS, CDR2 FQNEAQ. The CDR3 has 15 residues. V shed 4 bases and J 4 bases; nucleotides not matched to a gene: 9. Full variable domain (missing parts from reference TRBV7-8 and TRBJ2-7): GAGVSQSPRYKVAKRGQDVALRCDPISGHVSLFWYQQALGQGPEFLTYFQNEAQLDKSGLPSDRFFAERPEGSVSTLKIQRTQQEDSAVYLCASSSPPRGVYEQYFGPGTRLTVT.